This T cell receptor (beta chain) came from a study of blood T cell repertoires in COVID-19. Study-level background: Some COVID-19 samples were acute and others convalescent; all came from the United States, Italy and Spain. Sample material is recorded as cDNA or gDNA derived from T cells, B-cell-depleted T cells, or PBMCs.

The J segment lost 6 bases and the V segment lost 6 bases, leaving 4 bases of the junction unmatched. The CDR3 totals 13 residues. Germline assignment: CDR1 MDHEN and CDR2 SYDVKM. How the authors handled the data: Reference gene primer amplification yielded estimated nucleated cell counts. The repertoire was sequenced with immunoSEQ multiplex PCR; TCRdb's copy has only in-frame clones and lacks some. Clone size and V and J calls were adopted from that table, with D and trimming inferred from the DNA. The data contain hundreds of thousands of clones, 70% to 90% of them singletons. The origin of this receptor is a woman aged 45 to 65 who had recovered from COVID-19. The genes are TRBV28 and TRBJ1-2, with 10 bases fitting TRBD1. Sequences were obtained from peripheral blood. The CDR3 DNA is TGTGCCAGCAGGATGACAGGGGGCGATGGCTACACCTTC. This codes for CASRMTGGDGYTF.